These 27 T cell receptor beta chains came from one sample sequenced in a study of chemoradiotherapy in HPV16-positive cancers. This table comes from immunoSEQ multiplex PCR, and its TCRdb copy is limited to in-frame clones, with some not included. The sample lists roughly 1,500 clones, about two thirds occurring once. The sequenced sample was tumor tissue, obtained from a patient who underwent chemoradiotherapy. Source of these receptors: a human donor with HPV-associated anogenital cancer.

The J gene is TRBJ2-3, the V gene TRBV5-1; D perhaps matches TRBD1 (6 bases). Germline CDR1 reads SGHRS; CDR2 reads YFSETQ. The CDR3 is 12 amino acids. The ends were cut back, 0 bases at V and 7 bases at J, with 6 bases in the middle. The CDR3 is CASSLGDNTQYF. CDR3 sequence (DNA): TGCGCCAGCAGCTTGGGGGACAATACGCAGTATTTT.

The chain employs TRBV27 and TRBJ2-1; no clear D. CDR3 length: 17 residues. Trimming stripped 0 bases from V and 6 bases from J, with 18 bases between. Germline CDR1 reads MNHEY; CDR2 reads SMNVEV (reference sequence). CDR3 sequence: CASSLSSNTFLGNEQFF. The CDR3 DNA reads as TGTGCCAGCAGTTTATCGAGCAACACCTTTTTGGGCAATGAGCAGTTCTTC.

This clone was counted only a few times. The rearrangement links TRBV6-5 to TRBJ1-1; D perhaps matches TRBD1 (5 bases). CDR1 is MNHEY and CDR2 is SVGAGI in the germline V gene. The CDR3 extends over 13 amino acids. V lost 6 bases to trimming and J lost 1 base, with 9 bases between them. The CDR3 DNA sequence: TGTGCCAGCAGGGCGAGGGGGAACACTGAAGCTTTCTTT. This sequence encodes CASRARGNTEAFF.

The gene calls are TRBV5-1 and TRBJ1-1; D is unclear. The CDR3 is 14 residues long. V gave up 0 bases and J gave up 1 base, with 7 bases separating them. Germline V lookup: CDR1 SGHRS, CDR2 YFSETQ. This CDR3 is CASSLDSSNTEAFF. DNA of the CDR3: TGCGCCAGCAGCTTGGACAGCTCGAACACTGAAGCTTTCTTT.

The table lists this clone with a count of one. The chain carries TRBV5-1 and TRBJ2-1; 13 nucleotides match TRBD2. Germline V CDR1 and CDR2: SGHRS, YFSETQ. With 7 bases clipped from V and 2 bases from J, the junction kept 3 bases outside the gene matches. The CDR3 contains 15 residues. CDR3 sequence (DNA): TGCGCCAGCTCGGGACTAGCGGGACCCTACAATGAGCAGTTCTTC. Translation gives CASSGLAGPYNEQFF. Based on the CDR3 plus reference TRBV5-1 and TRBJ2-1, the full variable domain is KAGVTQTPRYLIKTRGQQVTLSCSPISGHRSVSWYQQTPGQGLQFLFEYFSETQRNKGNFPGRFSGRQFSNSRSEMNVSTLELGDSALYLCASSGLAGPYNEQFFGPGTRLTVL.

CDR3 coding DNA: TGCAGCGTGATTTATGCTGATACGCAGTATTTT. It encodes CSVIYADTQYF. The chain uses TRBV29-1 and TRBJ2-3; D not resolved. Germline CDR1 is SQVTM and CDR2 is ANQGSEA. The CDR3 contains 11 residues. V gave up 6 bases and J gave up 6 bases, with 10 bases separating them.

This rearrangement joins TRBV11-3 to TRBJ2-7; D is unresolved. Germline V gene sequence: CDR1 SGHNT, CDR2 YENEEA. Between the trimmed V and J ends, which lost 0 bases and 4 bases, there was a span of 10 bases. There are 14 residues in the CDR3. Here the CDR3 DNA reads TGTGCCAGCAGCTTAGAATTGGGGATTTACGAGCAGTACTTC. It translates to CASSLELGIYEQYF.

The V call is TRBV19, the J call TRBJ2-7, with TRBD1 matching over 8 bases. This CDR3 has 14 residues. Germline CDR1 LNHDA, CDR2 SQIVND (reference sequence). The V gene end was trimmed by 7 bases and the J gene end by 3 bases; junction bases not matched to a gene: 8. Here the CDR3 DNA reads TGTGCCAGTAAACTCGGGACAGGTTTCTACGAGCAGTACTTC. The encoded protein is CASKLGTGFYEQYF.

V usage is TRBV6-1 and J usage is TRBJ2-6; no definite D call. CDR3 length: 14 amino acids. From germline, CDR1 is MNHNS and CDR2 SASEGT. V lost 6 bases to trimming and J lost 0 bases, with 6 bases between them. The CDR3 DNA is TGTGCCAGCAGCCCCGGCTCTGGGGCCAACGTCCTGACTTTC. Its protein product is CASSPGSGANVLTF.

As DNA, the CDR3 is TGTGCCAGCAGCCAGGTTAGAGGTAGCTATGGCTACACCTTC. The encoded protein is CASSQVRGSYGYTF. The V and J genes are TRBV4-2 and TRBJ1-2; no clear D. V lost 3 bases, J lost 4 bases, and 12 bases lay in between. The CDR3 length is 14 residues. Germline V gives CDR1 LGHNA, CDR2 YNFKEQ.

The V and J genes are TRBV28 and TRBJ1-5; D not certain. This CDR3 has 12 residues. V shed 4 bases and J shed 8 bases, with 9 bases lying between them. CDR1 and CDR2 (germline): MDHEN, SYDVKM. The CDR3 spells CASSSVEEPQHF. In nucleotides, the CDR3 is TGTGCCAGCAGTTCTGTTGAGGAGCCCCAGCATTTT.

In its sample, this clone was seen once. This chain joins TRBV27 and TRBJ2-1, with D tentatively TRBD1 (5 bases). V lost 1 base and J lost 4, with 14 bases in between. The CDR3 covers 16 residues. Germline CDR1 is MNHEY and CDR2 is SMNVEV (reference sequence). The CDR3 nucleotides read TGTGCCAGCAGTTTATTTGGGCAGGGTACTTACAATGAGCAGTTCTTC. It translates to CASSLFGQGTYNEQFF.

The chain employs TRBV28 and TRBJ2-2; tentatively, D is TRBD1 (6 bases). There are 14 residues in the CDR3. V was cut by 7 bases and J by 1 base, with 10 bases left in between. Germline V CDR1 and CDR2: MDHEN, SYDVKM. The chain's CDR3 is CASTPGQNTGELFF. The CDR3 DNA reads TGTGCCAGCACTCCGGGACAGAACACCGGGGAGCTGTTTTTT. The variable domain in full, with the rest retrieved from reference TRBV28 and TRBJ2-2, is DVKVTQSSRYLVKRTGEKVFLECVQDMDHENMFWYRQDPGLGLRLIYFSYDVKMKEKGDIPEGYSVSREKKERFSLILESASTNQTSMYLCASTPGQNTGELFFGEGSRLTVL.

The rearrangement joins TRBV4-1 to TRBJ2-3, with 11 bases that match TRBD2. CDR3 length: 18 amino acids. J was trimmed by 3 bases and V by 0 bases; bases with no gene match: 8. Germline V gene lookup returns CDR1 MGHRA and CDR2 YSYEKL. The CDR3, as DNA: TGCGCCAGCAGCCAAGATAGAACTAGCGGGAGCGGGACAGATACGCAGTATTTT. Protein sequence: CASSQDRTSGSGTDTQYF.

V is TRBV11-1 and J is TRBJ2-5; D ambiguous. The CDR3 has 12 residues. Between the trimmed V and J ends, which lost 0 bases and 2 bases, there was a span of 1 base. Germline CDR1 SGHAT, CDR2 FQDESV (reference sequence). CDR3 DNA: TGTGCCAGCAGCTTAGCTCAAGAGACCCAGTACTTC. Amino acids: CASSLAQETQYF.

The rearrangement joins TRBV13 to TRBJ2-7; D may be TRBD1 (8 bases). The germline V gene has CDR1 PRHDT and CDR2 FYEKMQ (reference sequence). This CDR3 has 16 amino acids. The V end was cut by 5 bases, the J end by 5 bases, with 22 bases between. The CDR3 DNA reads TGTGCCAGCAGCCATGCAAAGCGGGACAGGCCCAACGAGCAGTACTTC. Protein sequence: CASSHAKRDRPNEQYF.

The rearrangement joins TRBV18 to TRBJ1-1; D is unclear. CDR1 KGHSH and CDR2 LQKENI come from the germline V gene. This CDR3 has 13 amino acids. With 4 bases removed from V and 1 base from J, the gap between germline ends came to 7 bases. DNA of the CDR3: TGTGCCAGCTCACAAACAAGGAACACTGAAGCTTTCTTT. Amino acids: CASSQTRNTEAFF.

This clone has more than one count but fewer than ten. The chain is built from TRBV7-3 and TRBJ1-6; D is uncertain. CDR3 length equals 13 residues. Germline CDR1 is SGHTA and CDR2 is FQGTGA. Trimming removed 2 bases from V and 7 bases from J, with 6 bases in between. In DNA, the CDR3 is TGTGCCAGCAGCTTAGAGGCAAATTCACCCCTCCACTTT. Translation: CASSLEANSPLHF. Based on the CDR3 plus reference TRBV7-3 and TRBJ1-6, the full variable domain is GAGVSQTPSNKVTEKGKYVELRCDPISGHTALYWYRQSLGQGPEFLIYFQGTGAADDSGLPNDRFFAVRPEGSVSTLKIQRTERGDSAVYLCASSLEANSPLHFGNGTRLTVT.

Written as DNA, the CDR3 is TGTGCCAGCAGCGTAGGGCACCCAAATACGCAGTATTTT. Its translation: CASSVGHPNTQYF. The genes are TRBV9 and TRBJ2-3; D unclear. The ends were cut back, 0 bases at V and 7 bases at J, with 9 bases in the middle. CDR1 SGDLS and CDR2 YYNGEE come from the germline V gene. The CDR3 loop spans 13 amino acids.

This clone showed up just a few times. The rearrangement joins TRBV29-1 to TRBJ2-7, with a tentative D call TRBD2 (5 bases). Germline CDR1 is SQVTM and CDR2 is ANQGSEA. CDR3 length equals 13 residues. The V end lost 5 bases, the J end lost 9 bases, and 20 bases lay between the germline ends. The chain's CDR3 is CSVLEDRAPRQYF. The CDR3 region has the DNA TGCAGCGTTTTGGAGGACCGGGCCCCGCGGCAGTACTTC.

The chain couples TRBV29-1 to TRBJ2-1; 11 bases align to TRBD2. Germline V gene lookup returns CDR1 SQVTM and CDR2 ANQGSEA. V lost 2 bases to trimming and J lost 2 bases; unmatched junction nucleotides: 5. The CDR3 sequence is 16 residues long. The CDR3 protein is CSVELLAGAAYNEQFF. For the CDR3, the DNA is TGCAGCGTTGAATTACTAGCGGGGGCAGCCTACAATGAGCAGTTCTTC.

This chain links TRBV5-1 with TRBJ1-5; TRBD1 is a possible D gene (5 bases). The CDR3 sequence is 13 residues long. CDR1 and CDR2 from the germline V gene are SGHRS and YFSETQ. V lost 3 bases and J lost 4, with 8 bases in between. The CDR3 DNA is TGCGCCAGCAGCTCCGACAGTAATCAGCCCCAGCATTTT. Amino acid sequence: CASSSDSNQPQHF.

V and J are TRBV27 and TRBJ1-1; TRBD1 aligns across 9 bases. The trim removed 4 bases at V and 1 base at J, leaving 7 bases unmatched. Germline loops: CDR1 MNHEY, CDR2 SMNVEV (reference sequence). This CDR3 region has 16 residues. CDR3 DNA: TGTGCCAGCAGTTCCGCGGGGACAGGGAGGAACACTGAAGCTTTCTTT. Its translation is CASSSAGTGRNTEAFF.

The chain links TRBV9 to TRBJ2-1, with TRBD1 matching over 9 bases. Trimming at V came to 0 bases and at J to 1 base, leaving 8 bases not matched to a gene. CDR1 and CDR2 (germline): SGDLS, YYNGEE. The CDR3 consists of 18 residues. DNA of the CDR3: TGTGCCAGCAGCGTAGCGGGACAGGGCTTCAAATCCTACAATGAGCAGTTCTTC. Its translation is CASSVAGQGFKSYNEQFF.

In its sample, this clone was seen a few times. The V call is TRBV30, the J call TRBJ1-6; the D gene is possibly TRBD1 (6 bases). This CDR3 is built from 13 residues. The germline V and J ends were trimmed by 0 bases and 8 bases, with 8 bases remaining between them. The germline V gene encodes CDR1 GTSNPN and CDR2 SVGIG (reference sequence). CDR3 amino acids: CAWSVQGDSPLHF. CDR3 bases: TGTGCCTGGAGTGTACAGGGAGATTCACCCCTCCACTTT.

The chain is built from TRBV29-1 and TRBJ1-2; 8 bases map to TRBD1. Germline V gene sequence: CDR1 SQVTM, CDR2 ANQGSEA. The CDR3 covers 12 residues. V trimming: 6 bases; J trimming: 3 bases; junction bases outside the gene matches: 3. This CDR3 is CSVGTGDYGYTF. CDR3 in DNA: TGCAGCGTGGGGACAGGTGACTATGGCTACACCTTC.

The chain recombines TRBV14 with TRBJ1-6; possible D gene TRBD1, 6 bases. Germline V lookup: CDR1 SGHDN, CDR2 FVKESK. The V gene lost 0 bases and the J gene lost 9 bases, with 15 bases spanning the gap. The CDR3 is made up of 16 amino acids. CDR3 protein: CASSQDRRDIPSPLHF. The CDR3 nucleotides are TGTGCCAGCAGCCAAGATCGAAGGGACATACCTTCACCCCTCCACTTT.